This T cell receptor (beta chain) comes out of a study of OX40 agonist ivuxolimab in advanced cancers. Overall study results and limits: There was clonal expansion of CD4+ and CD8+ blood T cells by week 6 at 0.1 to 3.0 mg/kg.

The data were produced by immunoSEQ multiplex PCR, yet TCRdb's version contains in-frame clones alone and is incomplete. This table has some 17,000 clones, roughly 84% appearing once. About this clone: The antigen is undetermined.

The CDR3 contains 17 residues. Germline assignment: CDR1 LNHDA and CDR2 SQIVND (reference sequence). The V and J ends lost 0 bases and 3 bases, in that order; junction bases with no gene match: 10. The sequence came from an adult with an advanced solid tumor such as melanoma, head and neck, liver or kidney cancer. Sequencing used CD4+ or CD8+ T cells sorted from blood, obtained in a trial of the OX40 agonist ivuxolimab. The gene calls are TRBV19 and TRBJ2-7; 8 nucleotides agree with TRBD1. This chain's CDR3 is CASSIDHRQGAHYEQYF. DNA of the CDR3: TGTGCCAGTAGTATAGATCACCGGCAGGGGGCCCACTACGAGCAGTACTTC.